The TCR beta chain described here comes from a study of blood T cell repertoires in COVID-19. CDR1 and CDR2 from the germline V gene are MNHEY and SMNVEV (reference sequence). This CDR3 contains 15 residues. V lost 6 bases and J lost 7; bases outside the gene matches: 11. In the original processing: Reference gene primers were amplified, and this amplification served to estimate nucleated cell counts. Repertoires were generated with immunoSEQ multiplex PCR, while TCRdb's copy carries only in-frame clones and drops some. V, J and clone size are taken as reported in that table, and D and trimming were inferred from the DNA itself. The repertoire holds 200,000 to 250,000 clones, with around four fifths as singletons.

The chain uses TRBV27 and TRBJ2-2; 7 positions agree with TRBD1. This TCR was sampled from a woman aged 80 or older with COVID-19, enrolled during active disease. The sequencing input was peripheral blood. DNA for the CDR3: TGTGCCAGCAGCAAAGGACAGGCTACTATCGGGGAGCTGTTTTTT. The encoded protein is CASSKGQATIGELFF.